This T cell receptor beta chain emerged from a study of OX40 agonist ivuxolimab in advanced cancers. Study at large: Checkpoint inhibitors had been given previously to 35% to 50% of patients.

This CDR3 is 16 amino acids long. CDR1 is SEHNR and CDR2 is FQNEAQ in the germline V gene (reference sequence). With 5 bases clipped from V and 2 bases from J, the junction kept 7 bases outside the gene matches. Individuals having autoimmune disease history or systemic immunosuppression were not enrolled. Assay used: immunoSEQ multiplex PCR; TCRdb lists only in-frame clones, some missing. The data contain 100,000 or so clones, under 85% of them singletons. This specimen was CD4+ or CD8+ T cells sorted from blood, taken in a trial of the OX40 agonist ivuxolimab. The clonotype comes from an adult with an advanced solid tumor such as melanoma, head and neck, liver or kidney cancer. The chain combines TRBV7-9 with TRBJ2-3, with 10 bases matching TRBD2. DNA for the CDR3: TGTGCCAGCAGCCCCAGCGGGAGGGCCTTCACAGATACGCAGTATTTT. Translation: CASSPSGRAFTDTQYF.